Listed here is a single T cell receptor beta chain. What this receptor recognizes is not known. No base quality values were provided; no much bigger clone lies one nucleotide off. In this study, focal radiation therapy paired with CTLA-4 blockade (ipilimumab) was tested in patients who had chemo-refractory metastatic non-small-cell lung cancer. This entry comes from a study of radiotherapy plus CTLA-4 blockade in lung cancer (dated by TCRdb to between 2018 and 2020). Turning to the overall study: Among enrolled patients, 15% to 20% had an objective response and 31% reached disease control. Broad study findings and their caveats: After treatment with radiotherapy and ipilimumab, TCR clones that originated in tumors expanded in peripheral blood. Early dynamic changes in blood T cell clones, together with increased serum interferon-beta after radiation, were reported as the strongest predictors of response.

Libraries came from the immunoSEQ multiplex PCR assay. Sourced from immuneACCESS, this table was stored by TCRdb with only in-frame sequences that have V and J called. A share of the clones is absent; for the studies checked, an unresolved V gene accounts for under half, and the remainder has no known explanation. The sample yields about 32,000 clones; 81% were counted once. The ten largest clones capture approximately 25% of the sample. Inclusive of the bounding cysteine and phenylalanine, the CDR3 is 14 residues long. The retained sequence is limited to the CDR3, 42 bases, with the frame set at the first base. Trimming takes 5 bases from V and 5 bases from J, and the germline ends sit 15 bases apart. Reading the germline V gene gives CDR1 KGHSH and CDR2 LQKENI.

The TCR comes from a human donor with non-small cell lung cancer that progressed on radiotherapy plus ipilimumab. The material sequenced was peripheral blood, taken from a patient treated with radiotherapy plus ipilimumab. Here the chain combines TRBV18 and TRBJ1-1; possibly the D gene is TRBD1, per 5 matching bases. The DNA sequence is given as TGTGCCAGCTCAACCACCGGTCAGGGAACTGAAGCTTTCTTT. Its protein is CASSTTGQGTEAFF.